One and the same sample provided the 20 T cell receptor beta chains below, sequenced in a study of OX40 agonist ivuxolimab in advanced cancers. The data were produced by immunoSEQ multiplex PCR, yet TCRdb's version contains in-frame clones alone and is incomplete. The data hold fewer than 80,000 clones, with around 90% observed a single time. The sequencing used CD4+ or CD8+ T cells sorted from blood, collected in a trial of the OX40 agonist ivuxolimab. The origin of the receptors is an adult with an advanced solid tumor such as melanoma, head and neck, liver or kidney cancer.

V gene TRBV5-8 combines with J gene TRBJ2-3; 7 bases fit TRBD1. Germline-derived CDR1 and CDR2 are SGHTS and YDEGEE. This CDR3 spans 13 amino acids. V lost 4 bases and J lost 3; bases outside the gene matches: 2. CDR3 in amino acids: CASSRGRTDTQYF. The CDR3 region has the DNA TGTGCCAGCAGCAGGGGGCGGACAGATACGCAGTATTTT.

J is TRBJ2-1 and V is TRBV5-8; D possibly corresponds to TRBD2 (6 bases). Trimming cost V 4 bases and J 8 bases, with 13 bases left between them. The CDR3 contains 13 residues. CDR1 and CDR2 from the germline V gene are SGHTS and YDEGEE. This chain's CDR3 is CASSGGTVDEQFF. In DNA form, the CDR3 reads TGTGCCAGCAGCGGTGGGACTGTCGATGAGCAGTTCTTC.

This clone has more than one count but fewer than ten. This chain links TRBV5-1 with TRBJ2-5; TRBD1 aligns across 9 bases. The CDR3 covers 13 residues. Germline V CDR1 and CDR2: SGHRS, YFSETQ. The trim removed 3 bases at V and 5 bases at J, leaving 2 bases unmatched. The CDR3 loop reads CASSWDREETQYF. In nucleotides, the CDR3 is TGCGCCAGCAGCTGGGACAGGGAGGAGACCCAGTACTTC.

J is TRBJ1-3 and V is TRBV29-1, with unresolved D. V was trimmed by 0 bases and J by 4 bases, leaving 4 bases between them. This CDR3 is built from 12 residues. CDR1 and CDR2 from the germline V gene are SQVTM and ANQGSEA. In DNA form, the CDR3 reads TGCAGCGTTGAAGAAGGGGGAAACACCATATATTTT. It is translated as CSVEEGGNTIYF.

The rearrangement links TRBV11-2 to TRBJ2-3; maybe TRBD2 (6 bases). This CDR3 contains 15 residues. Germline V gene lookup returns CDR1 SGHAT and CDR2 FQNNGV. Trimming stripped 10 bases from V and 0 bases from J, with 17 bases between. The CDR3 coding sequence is TGTGCCACCATGGGCGGCGGGACTAGCACAGATACGCAGTATTTT. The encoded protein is CATMGGGTSTDTQYF.

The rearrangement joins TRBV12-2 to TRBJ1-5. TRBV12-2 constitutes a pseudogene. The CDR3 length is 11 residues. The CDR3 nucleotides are TGTGCAAGTCGCAAAGAACAGCCCCAGCATTTT. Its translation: CASRKEQPQHF.

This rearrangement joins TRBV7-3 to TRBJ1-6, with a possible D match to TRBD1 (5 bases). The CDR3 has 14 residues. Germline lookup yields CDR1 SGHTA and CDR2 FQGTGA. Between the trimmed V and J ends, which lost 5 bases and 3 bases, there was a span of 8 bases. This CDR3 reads CASSAGNYNSPLHF. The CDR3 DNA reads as TGTGCCAGCAGCGCAGGGAACTATAATTCACCCCTCCACTTT.

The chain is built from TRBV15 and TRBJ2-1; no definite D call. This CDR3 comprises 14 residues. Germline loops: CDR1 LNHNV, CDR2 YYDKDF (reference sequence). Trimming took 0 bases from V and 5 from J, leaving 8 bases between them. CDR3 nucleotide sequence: TGTGCCACCAGCAGAGATCGGGTTGACAATGAGCAGTTCTTC. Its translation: CATSRDRVDNEQFF. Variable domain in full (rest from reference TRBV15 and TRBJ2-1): DAMVIQNPRYQVTQFGKPVTLSCSQTLNHNVMYWYQQKSSQAPKLLFHYYDKDFNNEADTPDNFQSRRPNTSFCFLDIRSPGLGDTAMYLCATSRDRVDNEQFFGPGTRLTVL.

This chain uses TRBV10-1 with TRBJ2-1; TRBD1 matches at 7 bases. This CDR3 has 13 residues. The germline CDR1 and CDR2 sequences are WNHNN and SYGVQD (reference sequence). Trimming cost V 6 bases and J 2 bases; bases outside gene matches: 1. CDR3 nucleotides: TGCGCCAGCAGAGGACAGGCCTACAATGAGCAGTTCTTC. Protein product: CASRGQAYNEQFF.

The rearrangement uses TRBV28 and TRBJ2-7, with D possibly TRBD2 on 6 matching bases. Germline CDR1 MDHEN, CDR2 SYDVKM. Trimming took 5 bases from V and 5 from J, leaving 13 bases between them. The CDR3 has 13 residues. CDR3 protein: CASSTGLHNEQYF. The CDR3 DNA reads TGTGCCAGCAGTACGGGACTCCACAACGAGCAGTACTTC.

CDR3 in amino acids: CASSPDVPRTGELFF. The CDR3 DNA sequence: TGTGCCAGTAGTCCCGATGTACCTAGAACCGGGGAGCTGTTTTTT. The chain uses TRBV19 and TRBJ2-2; no reliable D call. The V gene lost 5 bases and the J gene lost 5 bases, with 15 bases spanning the gap. Per germline, CDR1 LNHDA and CDR2 SQIVND (reference sequence). This CDR3 has 15 amino acids.

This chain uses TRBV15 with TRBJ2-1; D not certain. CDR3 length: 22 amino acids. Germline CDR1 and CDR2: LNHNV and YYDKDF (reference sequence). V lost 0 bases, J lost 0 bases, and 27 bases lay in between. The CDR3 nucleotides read TGTGCCACCAGCAGAGATTTGCTCTCGGCTAGTAGGCGCCGAAGCTCCTACAATGAGCAGTTCTTC. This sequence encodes CATSRDLLSASRRRSSYNEQFF.

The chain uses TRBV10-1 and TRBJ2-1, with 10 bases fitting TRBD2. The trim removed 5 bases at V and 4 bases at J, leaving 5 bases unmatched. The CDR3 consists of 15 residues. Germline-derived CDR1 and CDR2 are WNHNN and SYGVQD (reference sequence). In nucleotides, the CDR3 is TGCGCCAGCAGTCTGGGGACTAGCGTTTACAATGAGCAGTTCTTC. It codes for CASSLGTSVYNEQFF.

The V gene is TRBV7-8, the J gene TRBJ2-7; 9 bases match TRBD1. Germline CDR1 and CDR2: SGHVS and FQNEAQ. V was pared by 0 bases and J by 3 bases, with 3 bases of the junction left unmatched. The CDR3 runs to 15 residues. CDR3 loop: CASSLARQGVYEQYF. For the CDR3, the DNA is TGTGCCAGCAGCTTAGCCAGACAGGGGGTCTACGAGCAGTACTTC.

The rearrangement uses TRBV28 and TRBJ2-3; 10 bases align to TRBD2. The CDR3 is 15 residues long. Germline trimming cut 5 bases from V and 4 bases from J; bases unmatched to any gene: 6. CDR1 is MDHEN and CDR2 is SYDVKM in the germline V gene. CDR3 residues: CASSPSGRYPDTQYF. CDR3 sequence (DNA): TGTGCCAGCAGTCCTAGCGGGAGATACCCAGATACGCAGTATTTT.

CDR3 protein: CASKGPNTGELFF. CDR3 coding DNA: TGTGCCAGCAAAGGGCCGAACACCGGGGAGCTGTTTTTT. The V call is TRBV11-2, the J call TRBJ2-2; D remains unclear. Germline V lookup: CDR1 SGHAT, CDR2 FQNNGV. Trimming cost V 7 bases and J 0 bases, with 6 bases left between them. This CDR3 spans 13 amino acids.

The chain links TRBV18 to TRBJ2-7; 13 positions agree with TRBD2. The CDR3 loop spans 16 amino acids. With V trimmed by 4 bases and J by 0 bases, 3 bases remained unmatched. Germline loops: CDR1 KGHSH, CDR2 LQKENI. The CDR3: CASSHGLAGDSYEQYF. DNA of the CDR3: TGTGCCAGCTCACACGGACTAGCGGGAGACTCCTACGAGCAGTACTTC.

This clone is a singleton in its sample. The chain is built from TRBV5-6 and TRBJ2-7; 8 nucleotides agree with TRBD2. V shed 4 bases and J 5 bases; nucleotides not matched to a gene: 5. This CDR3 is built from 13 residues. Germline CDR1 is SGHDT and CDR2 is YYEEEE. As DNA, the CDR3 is TGTGCCAGCAGCGGCGGGAGGACGGACGAGCAGTACTTC. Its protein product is CASSGGRTDEQYF.

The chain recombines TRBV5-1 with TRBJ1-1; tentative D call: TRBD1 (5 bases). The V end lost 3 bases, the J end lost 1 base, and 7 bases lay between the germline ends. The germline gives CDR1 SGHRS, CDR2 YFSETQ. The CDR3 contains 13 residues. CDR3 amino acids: CASSSQGNTEAFF. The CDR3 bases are TGCGCCAGCAGCTCTCAGGGGAACACTGAAGCTTTCTTT.

As DNA, the CDR3 is TGTGCCAGCAGCTTAGTGAGACAGGTGCCCCTTCCTAACTATGGCTACACCTTC. It codes for CASSLVRQVPLPNYGYTF. The genes are TRBV11-2 and TRBJ1-2; a weak D match, TRBD1 (6 bases). The germline gives CDR1 SGHAT, CDR2 FQNNGV. V dropped 1 base and J dropped 0 bases, with 18 bases sitting between them. The CDR3 has 18 residues.